This entry concerns a single T cell receptor beta chain. Sequencing used immunoSEQ multiplex PCR; TCRdb keeps in-frame clones, though not all of them. The sample consists of hundreds of thousands of clones, about 92% of them appearing once. The data derive from a study of shared clonotypes between healthy human individuals. Terminally differentiated effector memory CD45RA+ cells were excluded from the naive CD8 cells, which were CD45RO-negative and positively selected for CCR7. Trimming took off 4 bases at V and 1 base at J, with 5 bases between the two ends. Germline V gene data show CDR1 as SGHDT and CDR2 as YYEEEE. The CDR3 has 12 amino acids.

This TCR came from a man aged 30 to 45 in good health. The V and J genes are TRBV5-6 and TRBJ1-1; D call uncertain. Sequencing was done on a sample of naive CD8+ T cells sorted from blood. The CDR3: CASSRGNTEAFF. In DNA form, the CDR3 reads TGTGCCAGCAGCAGAGGGAACACTGAAGCTTTCTTT. Variable domain in full (rest from reference TRBV5-6 and TRBJ1-1): DAGVTQSPTHLIKTRGQQVTLRCSPKSGHDTVSWYQQALGQGPQFIFQYYEEEERQRGNFPDRFSGHQFPNYSSELNVNALLLGDSALYLCASSRGNTEAFFGQGTRLTVV.